These T cell receptor beta chains were read from a single sample in a study of blood T cell repertoires in COVID-19. The repertoire was sequenced with immunoSEQ multiplex PCR; TCRdb's copy has only in-frame clones and lacks some. The repertoire has tens of thousands of clones, about 90% of them found once; the top ten carry roughly a tenth. The sample consisted of peripheral blood. These receptors came from a human donor with acute or convalescent COVID-19. The donor label of this sample is uncertain. Each CDR3 is given without its conserved first and last residue. D genes are given only for firm matches.

V,D,J,CDR3
TRBV5-4,TRBD1,TRBJ1-4,ASSLKGQGYEKLF
TRBV9,TRBD2,TRBJ2-7,ASSVQPGGLAGEQY
TRBV29-1,-,TRBJ1-1,SADAGATAEAF
TRBV3-1/TRBV3-2,TRBD1,TRBJ2-3,ASSQYRGTSTDTQY
TRBV29-1,-,TRBJ1-1,SVAGSRESTEAF
TRBV5-4,TRBD2,TRBJ2-5,ASSSQRGQETQY
TRBV6-2/TRBV6-3,-,TRBJ2-5,ASSRQEQETQY
TRBV29-1,TRBD1,TRBJ2-7,SVGQGNEQY
TRBV5-4,TRBD2,TRBJ2-3,ASSLGGGRSDTQY
TRBV5-4,TRBD2,TRBJ2-3,ASSLREGGSTDTQY
TRBV19,-,TRBJ1-4,ATSPSGGQKEKLF
TRBV4-2,TRBD1,TRBJ1-1,ASSSDTGVGTEAF
TRBV19,-,TRBJ2-5,ASSIQGPIETQY
TRBV7-2,-,TRBJ1-4,ASSIGRTNEKLF
TRBV29-1,-,TRBJ2-1,SVAPRVPSSYNEQF
TRBV15,-,TRBJ2-7,ATSRDELSFYEQY
TRBV30,-,TRBJ1-1,AWSSGTRIMNTEAF
TRBV7-3,-,TRBJ2-1,ASSLRVRGQTNNEQF
TRBV7-6,TRBD2,TRBJ2-2,ASSQTSGSNSGELF
TRBV28,-,TRBJ2-2,ASSLQDTGELF
TRBV10-2,-,TRBJ1-3,ASSESVAFVNTIY
TRBV5-8,TRBD2,TRBJ2-5,ASSSGTSGPHQETQY
TRBV28,-,TRBJ2-1,ASTSVADAYNEQF
TRBV4-2,-,TRBJ2-4,ASSQDPVSRDAGFAKNIQY
TRBV5-1,-,TRBJ1-5,ASSTDSNQPQH
TRBV5-1,TRBD1,TRBJ1-6,ASSLAGDRAYSPLH
TRBV6-1,-,TRBJ1-1,ASSEQGRTEAF
TRBV9,-,TRBJ2-2,ASSPDLAWNTGELF
TRBV5-1,-,TRBJ1-1,ASSLGPLGSGTEAF
TRBV9,-,TRBJ1-1,ASSVQGQNTEAF
TRBV5-1,-,TRBJ2-7,ASSLSPSFSYEQY
TRBV5-1,-,TRBJ2-5,ASSLAKVQALSWETQY
TRBV7-6,TRBD2,TRBJ2-7,ASSLPRGAGGGEQY
TRBV5-4,-,TRBJ1-2,ASSPEGRGANYGYT
TRBV9,TRBD1,TRBJ1-3,ASSVAAQGAGNTIY
TRBV19,TRBD2,TRBJ2-5,ASRRGVGGMETQY
TRBV3-1/TRBV3-2,TRBD1,TRBJ1-4,ASSPTGTNEKLF
TRBV4-1,-,TRBJ2-2,ASSQGLRRGSDTGELF
TRBV30,-,TRBJ1-2,AWSRGRNPYGYT